This T cell receptor (beta chain) was captured by sequencing in a study of T cells in Graves' hyperthyroidism and ophthalmopathy. Study-wide findings and caveats: Most clonotypes expanded in thyroid above 0.001 were likewise present in blood. A model using 13 V-J features told ophthalmopathy apart from stable hyperthyroidism.

This clonotype was detected ten times or more. The antigen is undetermined. The authors took PBMCs from over 8.5 ml fresh peripheral blood. V lost 4 bases and J lost 2, with 6 bases in between. From germline, CDR1 is SGHTA and CDR2 FQGNSA. The CDR3 sequence is 12 residues long. TCR beta CDR3 sequences were amplified from RNA transcripts. The TCR CDR3 first-round RT-PCR relied on the HTBI primer set. One entry per CDR3 protein results from TCRdb running MiXCR on the multiplex PCR reads. The table lists 490,000 or so distinct CDR3 sequences, 16% of them singletons, with about 29% in the top ten. The origin of this receptor is a woman aged 25 to 39 with Graves' ophthalmopathy. Sequenced material: blood. This chain uses TRBV7-2 with TRBJ2-7, with no clear D. CDR3 region: CASSYITYEQYF. CDR3 nucleotide sequence: TGTGCCAGCAGCTACATCACCTACGAGCAGTACTTC.